The sequence of this T cell receptor beta chain was determined in a study of OX40 agonist ivuxolimab in advanced cancers. Regarding the study in general: Ivuxolimab was an agonistic, fully human IgG2 monoclonal antibody directed against OX40 (CD134), a costimulatory receptor. In the dose-escalation cohort, approximately 83% of patients were male, and the mean age was approximately 60 years with a range of roughly 23 to 79. The paper describes the monotherapy dose-escalation part (N = 52 patients) of the phase I trial of ivuxolimab. Among the roughly 52 dose-escalation patients, some 20 had hepatocellular carcinoma, around 15 melanoma, 9 renal cell carcinoma and 9 head and neck cancer. Prior anti-PD-1, anti-PD-L1 or anti-CTLA-4 therapy was permitted, and checkpoint inhibitors had been received by under 50% of dose-escalation patients. Intravenous ivuxolimab was administered to patients every 2 weeks at six dose levels: 0.01, 0.1, 0.3, 1.5, 3 and 10 mg/kg. Partial responses occurred in three dose-escalation patients: two with cutaneous melanoma and one with hepatocellular carcinoma. Peripheral TCRbeta sequencing was intended to test whether TCR sequence diversity was altered and clonal T-cell expansion was caused by ivuxolimab.

The trial excluded patients who had a history of autoimmune disease or who were on systemic immunosuppression. Peripheral blood for TCR sequencing was drawn from every dose cohort at baseline, at cycle 4 day 1 and at cycle 7 day 1. The samples were taken from a phase I, first-in-human, multicenter, open-label dose-escalation trial of ivuxolimab. Adults with locally advanced or metastatic melanoma, renal cell carcinoma, hepatocellular carcinoma or head and neck squamous cell carcinoma were enrolled in the trial. Before TCR sequencing, CD4+ T cells and CD8+ T cells were sorted from peripheral blood as separate populations. Study-wide findings and limitations: On average, CD8+ T cells showed more expanded clones than CD4+ T cells after ivuxolimab. The antigen specificity of the peripheral T cells that underwent clonal expansion was not determined. In the 0.1-3.0 mg/kg groups, partial responders had among the lowest normalized peripheral clonal expansion, particularly in CD8+ T cells. Low levels of normalized T-cell clonal expansion were also seen in some patients who did not respond. At doses of 0.1 to 3.0 mg/kg, clonal expansion of both CD4+ and CD8+ blood T cells was observed from baseline to week 6.

To sequence the TCRbeta CDR3 region, genomic DNA was isolated from the sorted cells. TCRbeta CDR3 regions were sequenced using the immunoSEQ Assay. In TCRdb, the immuneACCESS table is reduced to in-frame sequences with V and J assigned. These tables do not hold every clone; where another copy was compared, an unresolved V gene accounts for under half, and the others remain unexplained. A total of roughly 89,000 clones appear in this sample, roughly 90% of them only once. Clones ranked in the top ten supply under 0.35% of the sample. Reading from cysteine to phenylalanine, the CDR3 counts 13 amino acids. CDR3 DNA is the only sequence kept; it has 39 bases, read in frame from the first base. Per the germline V gene, KGHSH is the CDR1 and LQKENI is the CDR2. After removal of 4 bases from V and 8 bases from J, the junction retains 5 bases not matched to a gene. Comments on this clone: It lacks a known antigen. Within one base of it there is no much larger clone, and no base qualities were kept.

The chain is encoded by TRBV18 joined to TRBJ1-2, with TRBD1 matching 9 junction bases. The clonotype comes from an adult with an advanced solid tumor such as melanoma, head and neck, liver or kidney cancer. Specimen: CD4+ or CD8+ T cells sorted from blood, collected in a trial of the OX40 agonist ivuxolimab. The DNA is as follows: TGTGCCAGCTCACAACAGGGGGCTCGCGGCTACACCTTC. Its coded protein is CASSQQGARGYTF.